This T cell receptor beta chain derives from a study of T cell repertoires in ileal Crohn's disease. Looking at the study overall: M6 samples are neoterminal ileum biopsies from postoperative colonoscopy. Notes on the study in general: Active smokers at surgery had more clonal expansions than non-smokers. Compared with CD4 T cells, sorted CD8 cells carried more expanded clones.

The junction had 10 bases not matched to a gene; V was cut back by 5 bases and J by 3 bases. Germline loops: CDR1 LNHDA, CDR2 SQIVND (reference sequence). The CDR3 is made up of 15 amino acids. Per sample, about 480 nanograms of biopsy DNA were TCRB immunosequenced. Clones were sequenced by immunoSEQ multiplex PCR, and TCRdb holds only the in-frame ones, with some missing. The table records thousands of clones, roughly three quarters of them present only once. Documented time point: neoterminal ileum biopsy at postoperative endoscopy, about 6 months after surgery. As to this clone: The antigen remains unidentified.

Source material: ileal tissue. The TCR comes from an adult with Crohn's disease. The chain links TRBV19 to TRBJ2-7; 7 bases are a match to TRBD2. Here the CDR3 DNA reads TGTGCCAGTAGTCCAAGGGGAGGGACCTTCTACGAGCAGTACTTC. Translated, it gives CASSPRGGTFYEQYF.